This TCR beta chain is from a study of T cell changes during pregnancy in multiple sclerosis. Trimming removed 6 bases at V and 9 bases at J, with 9 bases between. The CDR3 covers 11 residues. Germline CDR1 MDHEN, CDR2 SYDVKM. Generated by immunoSEQ multiplex PCR, the TCRdb table keeps only in-frame clones and is missing some. The sample has about 50,000 clones, roughly 90% seen once. This material consisted of CD4+ T cells from peripheral blood mononuclear cells, taken after pregnancy. The chain couples TRBV28 to TRBJ1-5, with unresolved D. The receptor was derived from a female donor with multiple sclerosis, enrolled in a pregnancy study. The CDR3 loop reads CASSLRGPQHF. DNA of the CDR3: TGTGCCAGCAGCCTCCGCGGGCCCCAGCATTTT.